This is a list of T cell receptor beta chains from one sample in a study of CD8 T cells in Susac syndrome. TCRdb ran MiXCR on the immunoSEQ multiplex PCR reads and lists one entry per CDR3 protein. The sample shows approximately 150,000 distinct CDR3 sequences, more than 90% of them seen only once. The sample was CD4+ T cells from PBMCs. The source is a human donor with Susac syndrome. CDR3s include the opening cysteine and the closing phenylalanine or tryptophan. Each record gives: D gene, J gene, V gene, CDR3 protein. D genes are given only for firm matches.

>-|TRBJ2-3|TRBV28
CASSRPRGEGTDTQYF
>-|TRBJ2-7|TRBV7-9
CASSFLQGNEQYF
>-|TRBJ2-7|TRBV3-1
CASSQGPSLSYEQYF
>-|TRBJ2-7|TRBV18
CASSPSVNYEQYF
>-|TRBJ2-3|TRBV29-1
CSVRGLYTDTQYF
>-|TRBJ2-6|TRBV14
CASSTRGLTTVLTF
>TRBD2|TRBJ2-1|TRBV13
CASSLIPARGYNEQFF
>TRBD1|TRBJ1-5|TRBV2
CASSGQGPNQPQHF
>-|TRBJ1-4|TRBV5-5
CASSFVGEKLFF
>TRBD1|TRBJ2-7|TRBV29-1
CSAGGQGDNEQYF
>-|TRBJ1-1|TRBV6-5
CASSPVPNTEAFF
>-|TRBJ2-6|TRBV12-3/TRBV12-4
CAIGESLGSGANVLTF
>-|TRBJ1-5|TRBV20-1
CSARDESAVGWEPQHF
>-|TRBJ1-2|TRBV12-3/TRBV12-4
CASSLATGSYGYTF
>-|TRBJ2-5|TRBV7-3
CASSFERGETQYF
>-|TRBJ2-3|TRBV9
CASSVESTTDTQYF
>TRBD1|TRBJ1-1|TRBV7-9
CASSLAGTGDTEAFF
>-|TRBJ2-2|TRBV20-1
CSARGPLGSGELFF
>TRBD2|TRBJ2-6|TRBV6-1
CASSPGTSGTYSGANVLTF
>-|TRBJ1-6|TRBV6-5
CASSYEGQSPFSPLHF
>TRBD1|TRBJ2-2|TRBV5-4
CASSLDRGRSGELFF
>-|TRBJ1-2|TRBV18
CASSSQAYGYTF
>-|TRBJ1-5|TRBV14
CASSQGTGSGWPQHF
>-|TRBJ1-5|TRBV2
CASTGQSDQPQHF
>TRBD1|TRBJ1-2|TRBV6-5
CASSLRGQGTYGYTF